This T cell receptor beta chain is from a study of blood T cell repertoires in COVID-19. Assay used: immunoSEQ multiplex PCR; TCRdb lists only in-frame clones, some missing. Among 55,000 to 65,000 clones listed, around 86% were seen once. The CDR3 has 13 residues. Trimming removed 2 bases at V and 1 base at J, with 5 bases between. Sequencing used peripheral blood. This chain connects TRBV12-3 or TRBV12-4 to TRBJ1-1; D unresolved. This clonotype originated in a human donor in a cohort sampled during active COVID-19. DNA for the CDR3: TGTGCCAGCAGTTTAAAGAGGAACACTGAAGCTTTCTTT. Translating it yields CASSLKRNTEAFF.